A selection of T cell receptor beta chains follows, all from one sample in a study of blood T cell repertoires in COVID-19. The protocol was immunoSEQ multiplex PCR, while the TCRdb copy is restricted to in-frame clones and leaves out a portion. Of 250,000 to 350,000 clones detected, roughly 90% appear once; the ten largest clones hold roughly 7%. Sequencing was done on a sample of peripheral blood. All receptors derive from a young woman with COVID-19, enrolled during active disease. CDR3s include the opening cysteine and the closing phenylalanine or tryptophan. Fields, in order: J gene, V gene, D gene, clone size, CDR3 DNA, CDR3 protein. D genes are given only for firm matches. A row's size may be missing; if present it is once, few, many or a size class.

J: TRBJ2-7; V: TRBV4-2; D: -; size: few; DNA: TGTGCCAGCAGCCAGGAGGACTCCTACGAGCAGTACTTC; CDR3: CASSQEDSYEQYF
J: TRBJ2-7; V: TRBV28; D: TRBD2; size: -; DNA: TGTGCCAGCAGTTCCCTAGCGGGAGGATACGAGCAGTACTTC; CDR3: CASSSLAGGYEQYF
J: TRBJ1-5; V: TRBV6-1; D: TRBD1; size: -; DNA: TGTGCCAGCAGCGAACGCCTTACAGGGGGCGCCGGGCAGCCCCAGCATTTT; CDR3: CASSERLTGGAGQPQHF
J: TRBJ2-7; V: TRBV5-1; D: TRBD2; size: -; DNA: TGCGCCAGCAGCTGGAAGGGACTAGCGGGCGAGCAGTACTTC; CDR3: CASSWKGLAGEQYF
J: TRBJ1-5; V: TRBV2; D: TRBD1; size: -; DNA: TGTGCCAGCCAAGGACAGGAAAATCAGCCCCAGCATTTT; CDR3: CASQGQENQPQHF
J: TRBJ2-1; V: TRBV7-2; D: -; size: -; DNA: TGTGCCAGCAGCTTAGAAGGAGTAAATGAGCAGTTCTTC; CDR3: CASSLEGVNEQFF
J: TRBJ1-1; V: TRBV15; D: -; size: once; DNA: TGTGCCACCAGCAGAGCCGGGCAGGGATTCACTGAAGCTTTCTTT; CDR3: CATSRAGQGFTEAFF
J: TRBJ2-1; V: TRBV10-1; D: -; size: -; DNA: TGCGCCAGCAGTGATGGAGCAGGGCCTTACAATGAGCAGTTCTTC; CDR3: CASSDGAGPYNEQFF
J: TRBJ1-1; V: TRBV19; D: -; size: -; DNA: TGTGCCACGCCGCCAGGGACTGAAGCTTTCTTT; CDR3: CATPPGTEAFF
J: TRBJ2-1; V: TRBV27; D: -; size: -; DNA: TGTGCCAGCAGTTTTGGACTGTACAATGAGCAGTTCTTC; CDR3: CASSFGLYNEQFF
J: TRBJ1-5; V: TRBV2; D: TRBD1; size: once; DNA: TGTGCCAGCAGTCGGGACAGTTATCAGCCCCAGCATTTT; CDR3: CASSRDSYQPQHF
J: TRBJ1-2; V: TRBV10-3; D: -; size: -; DNA: TGTGCCATCAGTGAGAAGGCCGCCCACAGCGGCTACACCTTC; CDR3: CAISEKAAHSGYTF
J: TRBJ1-5; V: TRBV28; D: -; size: -; DNA: TGTGCCAGCAGTTATTTGGCACCCTCCAGCAATCAGCCCCAGCATTTT; CDR3: CASSYLAPSSNQPQHF
J: TRBJ1-1; V: TRBV7-9; D: -; size: -; DNA: TGTGCCAGCAGCTCCCACGTTTCTACCATTGAAGCTTTCTTT; CDR3: CASSSHVSTIEAFF
J: TRBJ1-2; V: TRBV6-2/TRBV6-3; D: -; size: -; DNA: TGTGCCAGCAGTTACAGGGGCGATGGCTACACCTTC; CDR3: CASSYRGDGYTF
J: TRBJ2-5; V: TRBV5-3; D: -; size: -; DNA: TGTGCCAGAAGCTTGAGGTCTAGCGAGGATCAAGAGACCCAGTACTTC; CDR3: CARSLRSSEDQETQYF
J: TRBJ1-6; V: TRBV7-8; D: TRBD1; size: -; DNA: TGTGCCAGCAGCTTAGCGGGACAGTATAATTCACCCCTCCACTTT; CDR3: CASSLAGQYNSPLHF
J: TRBJ2-7; V: TRBV11-3; D: -; size: -; DNA: TGTGCCAGCAGCTTAGGGACAGCAAACGAGCAGTACTTC; CDR3: CASSLGTANEQYF
J: TRBJ2-2; V: TRBV24-1; D: -; size: -; DNA: TGTGCCACCAGCCCCTCGGGGAGCGGGGAGCTGTTTTTT; CDR3: CATSPSGSGELFF
J: TRBJ2-7; V: TRBV11-2; D: TRBD2; size: -; DNA: TGTGCCAGCAATCAAATGGGGGGGAGGCCCTACGAGCAGTACTTC; CDR3: CASNQMGGRPYEQYF
J: TRBJ1-4; V: TRBV7-8; D: TRBD1; size: -; DNA: TGTGCCAGCAGCCCCAGGGGGGCAACTAATGAAAAACTGTTTTTT; CDR3: CASSPRGATNEKLFF
J: TRBJ1-6; V: TRBV7-2; D: -; size: -; DNA: TGTGCCAGCAGCCCCGTCGGGGGAGATAATTCACCCCTCCACTTT; CDR3: CASSPVGGDNSPLHF
J: TRBJ2-7; V: TRBV7-2; D: TRBD2; size: -; DNA: TGTGCCAGCAGCGTGGGACTAGCGGGAGTCTACGAGCAGTACTTC; CDR3: CASSVGLAGVYEQYF
J: TRBJ1-5; V: TRBV29-1; D: TRBD1; size: -; DNA: TGCAGCGTTCCGGGACAGGGGAACAATCAGCCCCAGCATTTT; CDR3: CSVPGQGNNQPQHF
J: TRBJ1-1; V: TRBV11-3; D: -; size: -; DNA: TGTGCCAGCAGCTCCTCAGAGGACACTGAAGCTTTCTTT; CDR3: CASSSSEDTEAFF
J: TRBJ1-1; V: TRBV28; D: -; size: -; DNA: TGTGCCAGCAGTCGGGAAGTTGCGAACACTGAAGCTTTCTTT; CDR3: CASSREVANTEAFF
J: TRBJ2-2; V: TRBV7-6; D: TRBD1; size: -; DNA: TGTGCCAGCAGCTACGCCGGGACAGTCACCGGGGAGCTGTTTTTT; CDR3: CASSYAGTVTGELFF
J: TRBJ1-1; V: TRBV28; D: TRBD1; size: -; DNA: TGTGCCAGCAGATTCCGGGACAGGGAGATGGCGGAAGCTTTCTTT; CDR3: CASRFRDREMAEAFF
J: TRBJ2-3; V: TRBV28; D: TRBD2; size: -; DNA: TGTGCCAGCAGTTTAGGACTAGCGGGAGCTAAAGATACGCAGTATTTT; CDR3: CASSLGLAGAKDTQYF
J: TRBJ2-7; V: TRBV29-1; D: -; size: -; DNA: TGCAGCGCGAGAGCGGAGTACTACGAGCAGTACTTC; CDR3: CSARAEYYEQYF
J: TRBJ1-5; V: TRBV10-2; D: -; size: -; DNA: TGCGCCAGCAGTGGTAGACAGTTCAATCAGCCCCAGCATTTT; CDR3: CASSGRQFNQPQHF
J: TRBJ2-7; V: TRBV4-2; D: -; size: -; DNA: TGTGCCAGCAGCCAAGATCGGAACAGTAACTACGAGCAGTACTTC; CDR3: CASSQDRNSNYEQYF
J: TRBJ2-7; V: TRBV7-3; D: TRBD2; size: once; DNA: TGTGCCAGCAGCACGACTAGCGGCTACGAGCAGTACTTC; CDR3: CASSTTSGYEQYF
J: TRBJ1-1; V: TRBV7-2; D: TRBD1; size: -; DNA: TGTGCCAGCAGCTTAGTTACAGGGGGGTTCACTGAAGCTTTCTTT; CDR3: CASSLVTGGFTEAFF
J: TRBJ1-5; V: TRBV2; D: -; size: once; DNA: TGTGCCAGCGTGACAGATAGCAATCAGCCCCAGCATTTT; CDR3: CASVTDSNQPQHF
J: TRBJ1-2; V: TRBV2; D: TRBD1; size: -; DNA: TGTGCCAGCAGCCCTTCTACAGGGGCGCTATCCTATGGCTACACCTTC; CDR3: CASSPSTGALSYGYTF
J: TRBJ2-3; V: TRBV4-1; D: TRBD2; size: -; DNA: TGCGCCAGCAGCCAAGATATTAGCGGGAGTTTCACAGATACGCAGTATTTT; CDR3: CASSQDISGSFTDTQYF
J: TRBJ1-2; V: TRBV18; D: -; size: -; DNA: TGTGCCAGCTCACCGGAGGGGAGCCACTATGGCTACACCTTC; CDR3: CASSPEGSHYGYTF
J: TRBJ1-1; V: TRBV7-2; D: TRBD1; size: -; DNA: TGTGCCAGCATCGAACAGGGGCGGAACACTGAAGCTTTCTTT; CDR3: CASIEQGRNTEAFF
J: TRBJ1-5; V: TRBV28; D: TRBD1; size: -; DNA: TGTGCCAGCAGTGAGACAGGGTCAAGCAATCAGCCCCAGCATTTT; CDR3: CASSETGSSNQPQHF
J: TRBJ2-5; V: TRBV18; D: -; size: -; DNA: TGTGCCAGCTCACCCTTCCGGACAGCCTCCACTACGCAAGAGACCCAGTACTTC; CDR3: CASSPFRTASTTQETQYF
J: TRBJ2-1; V: TRBV28; D: TRBD2; size: -; DNA: TGTGCCAGCACCATAGCGGGAGGGGATGAGCAGTTCTTC; CDR3: CASTIAGGDEQFF